This T cell receptor beta chain stems from a study of blood T cell repertoires in COVID-19. Study at large: COVID-19 samples, acute and convalescent, were from the United States, Italy and Spain.

The authors' processing: Reference gene primer amplification gave nucleated cell count estimates. Produced via immunoSEQ multiplex PCR; TCRdb's table is partial and in-frame only. That table gives V, J and clone size, and the DNA gave D and trimming. The top ten clones hold around 15% of a sample with about 14,000 clones, around 88% of them seen once. This clone was seen a handful of times. V lost 6 bases to trimming and J lost 0 bases; unmatched junction nucleotides: 8. The CDR3 has 15 residues. Germline CDR1 is SQVTM and CDR2 is ANQGSEA. Sequencing was carried out using peripheral blood. The clonotype was recovered from a human donor with active COVID-19. The donor label of this sample is uncertain. V and J are TRBV29-1 and TRBJ2-1, with 7 bases fitting TRBD2. CDR3 sequence (DNA): TGCAGCGTCGTTCTAGCGGAGAGCTCCTACAATGAGCAGTTCTTC. Translation: CSVVLAESSYNEQFF.